These 30 T cell receptor beta chains were sequenced from one sample in a study of cytomegalovirus exposure and HLA in healthy donors. 13 Jbeta primers and 60 Vbeta primers were used for the PCR. Method: immunoSEQ multiplex PCR; TCRdb's copy keeps in-frame clones and lacks some. The sample records more than 110,000 clones, 80% being singletons. Sequencing input: PBMCs. The source is a man between 25 and 39 years old in good health and CMV-seronegative.

The chain couples TRBV4-1 to TRBJ2-7, with 9 positions matching TRBD1. CDR3 length: 14 residues. Germline assignment: CDR1 MGHRA and CDR2 YSYEKL. V lost 5 bases and J lost 5; bases outside the gene matches: 7. In nucleotides, the CDR3 is TGCGCCAGCAGCTTCGGGACAGGGAAGAACGAGCAGTACTTC. Its protein is CASSFGTGKNEQYF.

The genes are TRBV19 and TRBJ1-4; 9 bases fit TRBD1. Per germline, CDR1 LNHDA and CDR2 SQIVND (reference sequence). The CDR3 spans 15 residues. J gave up 8 bases and V 5 bases, and 9 bases lay outside the gene matches. The CDR3 coding sequence is TGTGCCAGTAGTGACCAACAGGGGGCGGGGGAAAAACTGTTTTTT. Its translation is CASSDQQGAGEKLFF.

The chain joins TRBV30 to TRBJ1-3, with 7 bases identical to TRBD1. This CDR3 comprises 12 residues. The junction had 7 bases not matched to a gene; V was cut back by 6 bases and J by 8 bases. Germline V CDR1 and CDR2: GTSNPN, SVGIG (reference sequence). CDR3 sequence reads: CACPLTGHTIYF. The CDR3, as DNA: TGTGCCTGCCCTCTGACAGGGCACACCATATATTTT.

This chain connects TRBV5-4 to TRBJ2-1, with 7 bases that match TRBD2. This CDR3 comprises 15 residues. Germline trimming cut 1 base from V and 6 bases from J; bases unmatched to any gene: 7. Looked up from germline, CDR1 is SGHNT and CDR2 is YYREEE (reference sequence). The CDR3, as DNA: TGTGCCAGCAGCTTGCGGCGGGAGCTCCTCAATGAGCAGTTCTTC. Protein: CASSLRRELLNEQFF.

J is TRBJ1-1 and V is TRBV20-1; unclear D gene. Trimming took off 8 bases at V and 5 bases at J, with 12 bases between the two ends. Germline V gives CDR1 DFQATT, CDR2 SNEGSKA (reference sequence). The CDR3 contains 11 residues. The CDR3 DNA follows: TGCAGTACCGGACTAGCAACTGAAGCTTTCTTT. The encoded protein is CSTGLATEAFF.

This sequence joins TRBV27 and TRBJ2-2; TRBD2 agrees at 12 bases. Germline V CDR1 and CDR2: MNHEY, SMNVEV (reference sequence). The J segment lost 2 bases and the V segment lost 5 bases, leaving 6 bases of the junction unmatched. This CDR3 is built from 17 residues. Here the CDR3 reads CASSTSGRPGNTGELFF. CDR3 sequence (DNA): TGTGCCAGCAGTACTAGCGGGAGGCCGGGAAACACCGGGGAGCTGTTTTTT.

The genes are TRBV2 and TRBJ2-5, with D possibly TRBD1 on 6 matching bases. The CDR3 consists of 13 residues. Deletions cut 8 bases from V and 5 bases from J, with 15 bases between. Germline V CDR1 and CDR2: SNHLY, FYNNEI. CDR3 loop: CASAGAMSETQYF. The CDR3 DNA is TGTGCCAGCGCAGGGGCTATGTCGGAGACCCAGTACTTC.

The chain couples TRBV10-1 to TRBJ2-1, with TRBD2 matching 10 bases. Germline loops: CDR1 WNHNN, CDR2 SYGVQD (reference sequence). This CDR3 region has 15 residues. The V and J ends lost 3 bases and 8 bases, in that order; junction bases with no gene match: 7. CDR3 sequence reads: CASSETPSGRDEQFF. Written as DNA, the CDR3 is TGCGCCAGCAGTGAAACGCCTAGCGGGAGAGATGAGCAGTTCTTC.

This chain connects TRBV30 to TRBJ2-7; 10 bases match TRBD1. With V trimmed by 1 base and J by 6 bases, 12 bases remained unmatched. CDR3 length: 16 amino acids. The germline gives CDR1 GTSNPN, CDR2 SVGIG (reference sequence). For the CDR3, the DNA is TGTGCCTGGAGTGGGAAAATCGGGACAGGGGTGGGCGAGCAGTACTTC. This encodes CAWSGKIGTGVGEQYF.

The chain joins TRBV10-3 to TRBJ1-1; D not certain. The germline V and J ends were trimmed by 0 bases and 2 bases, with 7 bases remaining between them. The CDR3 covers 14 residues. Germline loops: CDR1 ENHRY, CDR2 SYGVKD. The CDR3 sequence: CAISESWSNTEAFF. DNA for the CDR3: TGTGCCATCAGTGAGTCGTGGAGCAACACTGAAGCTTTCTTT.

CDR3 DNA: TGTGCCTGGAGTGTGGGACAGGGGGCAGAGACCCAGTACTTC. Amino acids: CAWSVGQGAETQYF. The rearrangement joins TRBV30 to TRBJ2-5; 12 nucleotides match TRBD1. The CDR3 length is 14 residues. V gave up 0 bases and J gave up 4 bases; unmatched junction bases: 0. The germline CDR1 and CDR2 sequences are GTSNPN and SVGIG (reference sequence). Combining the CDR3 with reference TRBV30 and TRBJ2-5 gives the whole variable domain SQTIHQWPATLVQPVGSPLSLECTVEGTSNPNLYWYRQAAGRGLQLLFYSVGIGQISSEVPQNLSASRPQDRQFILSSKKLLLSDSGFYLCAWSVGQGAETQYFGPGTRLLVL.

The V call is TRBV18, the J call TRBJ1-4, with D possibly matching TRBD1 (6 bases). The V end was cut by 2 bases, the J end by 4 bases, with 14 bases between. Germline V gene sequence: CDR1 KGHSH, CDR2 LQKENI. The CDR3 spans 16 residues. CDR3 in amino acids: CASSPTHRVGNEKLFF. The CDR3 DNA reads TGTGCCAGCTCACCAACTCACAGGGTGGGTAATGAAAAACTGTTTTTT.

The genes are TRBV6-6 and TRBJ2-7, with 11 bases fitting TRBD2. The CDR3 extends over 15 amino acids. Germline V gene lookup returns CDR1 MNHNY and CDR2 SVGAGI (reference sequence). Losses at the gene ends were 5 bases for V and 6 bases for J; bases not matched to a gene: 9. The CDR3 DNA sequence: TGTGCCAGCAGTCGTATAGCGGGAGGGAATGGCGAGCAGTACTTC. Encoded protein: CASSRIAGGNGEQYF.

This clone was observed a handful of times. The chain combines TRBV11-2 with TRBJ2-5; 8 positions agree with TRBD1. The CDR3 loop spans 16 amino acids. Germline lookup yields CDR1 SGHAT and CDR2 FQNNGV. V trimming: 5 bases; J trimming: 5 bases; junction bases outside the gene matches: 13. The CDR3 bases are TGTGCCAGCAGCCGTACCGACAGGGGAGGCTGGGAGACCCAGTACTTC. Amino acid sequence: CASSRTDRGGWETQYF. The complete variable domain, with remaining parts taken from reference TRBV11-2 and TRBJ2-5, reads EAGVAQSPRYKIIEKRQSVAFWCNPISGHATLYWYQQILGQGPKLLIQFQNNGVVDDSQLPKDRFSAERLKGVDSTLKIQPAKLEDSAVYLCASSRTDRGGWETQYFGPGTRLLVL.

By proportion, this clone is medium-sized. The rearrangement joins TRBV6-4 to TRBJ2-2; 12 bases are a match to TRBD2. V shed 3 bases, J shed 6 bases, and the junction held 2 bases outside the gene matches. The CDR3 is 15 amino acids. The germline V gene encodes CDR1 MRHNA and CDR2 SNTAGT. This CDR3 reads CASSELAGGSGELFF. The CDR3 DNA reads as TGTGCCAGCAGTGAACTAGCGGGGGGATCCGGGGAGCTGTTTTTT.

CDR3 in amino acids: CASSGGKNTEAFF. In nucleotides, the CDR3 is TGTGCCAGCAGCGGGGGCAAGAACACTGAAGCTTTCTTT. This chain uses TRBV7-3 with TRBJ1-1, with D perhaps TRBD1 (6 bases). V gave up 5 bases and J gave up 1 base, with 8 bases separating them. The CDR3 spans 13 residues. CDR1 and CDR2 from the germline V gene are SGHTA and FQGTGA.

The table lists this clone with a few counts. The rearrangement uses TRBV6-5 and TRBJ2-7; 9 bases are shared with TRBD1. The CDR3 sequence is 14 residues long. Germline values: CDR1 MNHEY, CDR2 SVGAGI. The trim removed 6 bases at V and 3 bases at J, leaving 6 bases unmatched. The chain's CDR3 is CASSSGTGNYEQYF. CDR3 bases: TGTGCCAGCAGCTCCGGGACAGGGAACTACGAGCAGTACTTC.

V and J are TRBV6-1 and TRBJ2-7; 9 positions agree with TRBD2. CDR1 and CDR2 from the germline V gene are MNHNS and SASEGT. V shed 2 bases and J 3 bases; nucleotides not matched to a gene: 11. This CDR3 has 17 amino acids. The CDR3 reads CASSEREAGGNFYEQYF. Here the CDR3 DNA reads TGTGCCAGCAGTGAACGGGAAGCGGGGGGAAACTTCTACGAGCAGTACTTC.

This clone was counted once. CDR3 amino acids: CASSAGAGTSSYEQYF. CDR3 nucleotide sequence: TGTGCCAGCAGCGCAGGGGCGGGGACTAGCTCCTACGAGCAGTACTTC. The V gene is TRBV9, the J gene TRBJ2-7, with 8 nucleotides matching TRBD2. Germline-derived CDR1 and CDR2 are SGDLS and YYNGEE. Trimming took 3 bases from V and 0 from J; bases not matched to a gene: 8. CDR3 length equals 16 residues.

The chain uses TRBV6-1 and TRBJ1-5, with 9 bases fitting TRBD1. The germline gives CDR1 MNHNS, CDR2 SASEGT. The CDR3 covers 16 residues. J lost 4 bases, V lost 4 bases, and 8 bases had no gene match. The CDR3 nucleotides read TGTGCCAGCAGTGCTTCCGGGACAGGGCTAAATCAGCCCCAGCATTTT. It codes for CASSASGTGLNQPQHF.

The chain is built from TRBV28 and TRBJ1-5; a weak D match, TRBD1 (6 bases). V lost 6 bases to trimming and J lost 0 bases, with 12 bases between them. Germline CDR1 MDHEN, CDR2 SYDVKM. This CDR3 is built from 15 residues. The CDR3 nucleotides are TGTGCCAGCAGCCCAGGGGTCTATAGCAATCAGCCCCAGCATTTT. This sequence encodes CASSPGVYSNQPQHF.

The gene calls are TRBV27 and TRBJ1-4, with TRBD1 matching over 8 bases. V gave up 5 bases and J gave up 3 bases; unmatched junction bases: 8. Per the germline V gene, CDR1 is MNHEY and CDR2 is SMNVEV (reference sequence). The CDR3 has 16 amino acids. The CDR3 protein is CASSAGGTGSNEKLFF. The DNA of the CDR3 is TGTGCCAGCAGTGCCGGTGGGACAGGTTCTAATGAAAAACTGTTTTTT.

V is TRBV6-6 and J is TRBJ2-2, with 10 bases matching TRBD1. This CDR3 has 16 amino acids. J lost 3 bases, V lost 4 bases, and 5 bases had no gene match. Germline V CDR1 and CDR2: MNHNY, SVGAGI (reference sequence). As DNA, the CDR3 is TGTGCCAGCAGTTTAACCGGGACAGGGGACACCGGGGAGCTGTTTTTT. This translates into CASSLTGTGDTGELFF.

The CDR3 region is CASSEPSPGLAGAITGELFF. In DNA, the CDR3 is TGTGCCAGCAGTGAACCATCTCCGGGACTAGCGGGGGCAATAACCGGGGAGCTGTTTTTT. The rearrangement uses TRBV6-1 and TRBJ2-2, with TRBD2 matching over 14 bases. Unmatched junction bases numbered 13, after V lost 2 bases and J lost 5 bases. From germline, CDR1 is MNHNS and CDR2 SASEGT. This CDR3 contains 20 residues.

The chain recombines TRBV7-9 with TRBJ1-3; D call uncertain. The CDR3 totals 15 residues. The V end lost 7 bases, the J end lost 8 bases, and 21 bases lay between the germline ends. From germline, CDR1 is SEHNR and CDR2 FQNEAQ (reference sequence). In DNA, the CDR3 is TGTGCCAGCATCACTGATACTGGAATGGAGTACACCATATATTTT. Protein product: CASITDTGMEYTIYF. Filled out from reference TRBV7-9 and TRBJ1-3, the complete variable domain reads DTGVSQNPRHKITKRGQNVTFRCDPISEHNRLYWYRQTLGQGPEFLTYFQNEAQLEKSRLLSDRFSAERPKGSFSTLEIQRTEQGDSAMYLCASITDTGMEYTIYFGEGSWLTVV.

The rearrangement links TRBV25-1 to TRBJ2-1; TRBD2 aligns across 12 bases. Germline CDR1 MGHDK, CDR2 SYGVNS. The V segment lost 5 bases and the J segment 4 bases; nucleotides outside the gene matches: 6. The CDR3 covers 16 residues. CDR3 sequence: CASSLRTSGIYNEQFF. The DNA of the CDR3 is TGTGCCAGCAGTCTCCGGACTAGCGGGATTTACAATGAGCAGTTCTTC.

Here the CDR3 DNA reads TGTGCCACCAGGCGAGTAAACTATGGCTACACCTTC. Translating it yields CATRRVNYGYTF. The chain joins TRBV28 to TRBJ1-2; D is unclear. Trimming shortened V by 10 bases and J by 2 bases, and 11 bases separated the two germline ends. CDR3 length: 12 residues. Germline V lookup: CDR1 MDHEN, CDR2 SYDVKM.

The chain couples TRBV2 to TRBJ2-3, with D tentatively TRBD2 (6 bases). CDR1 and CDR2 from the germline V gene are SNHLY and FYNNEI. The CDR3 covers 12 residues. V lost 8 bases and J lost 9, with 15 bases in between. The CDR3 reads CASGWGVDTQYF. CDR3 bases: TGTGCCAGCGGCTGGGGGGTTGACACGCAGTATTTT.

In nucleotides, the CDR3 is TGTGCCAGCAGCCAAGAGGGTGGAGGGGACGAACGAAGAGACTATGGCTACACCTTC. Amino acid sequence: CASSQEGGGDERRDYGYTF. The chain employs TRBV16 and TRBJ1-2, with D perhaps matching TRBD1 (5 bases). The CDR3 runs to 19 residues. The germline V and J ends were trimmed by 2 bases and 3 bases, with 25 bases remaining between them. The germline CDR1 and CDR2 sequences are KGHSY and FQNENV.

With regard to this clone: An end of the junction does not agree with germline; a read error may underlie this. The chain carries TRBV28 and TRBJ1-2; 10 bases are shared with TRBD1. Germline V gives CDR1 MDHEN, CDR2 SYDVKM. The CDR3 runs 15 residues. CDR3 sequence (DNA): TGTGCCATCGACAGTCGGACAGGGGGAGACTATGGCTACCCCTTC. Encoded protein: CAIDSRTGGDYGYPF.